This note documents a single T cell receptor beta chain sequence. This sample is part of a study of blood T cell repertoires in COVID-19. Profiling relied on immunoSEQ multiplex PCR, and the TCRdb table lists in-frame clones only, not all of them. The sample yields over 35,000 clones, nearly 70% seen once. The CDR3 contains 13 residues. The V gene end was trimmed by 7 bases and the J gene end by 0 bases; junction bases not matched to a gene: 1. The germline V gene encodes CDR1 SGDLS and CDR2 YYNGEE. Sequenced input: peripheral blood. This sequence joins TRBV9 and TRBJ2-1; TRBD2 agrees at 7 bases. The TCR originated in a man older than 75 with acute or convalescent COVID-19. The CDR3 is CASGGVSYNEQFF. The CDR3 nucleotides read TGTGCCAGCGGGGGGGTCTCCTACAATGAGCAGTTCTTC.